This TCR beta chain was recorded in a study of early T cells in non-severe SARS-CoV-2 infection. Looking at the study overall: Investigators sequenced bulk RNA drawn from unsorted whole blood, and chains remained unpaired.

Unique molecular identifiers (one per individual cDNA molecule) were attached. TCRdb redid the calling of the 5' RACE reads with MiXCR, one entry per CDR3 protein. The table includes over 95,000 distinct CDR3 sequences, roughly 17% detected once. Regarding this clonotype: Antigen specificity is unknown.

The germline CDR1 and CDR2 sequences are SEHNR and FQNEAQ (reference sequence). The CDR3 extends over 14 amino acids. The germline V and J ends were trimmed by 6 bases and 4 bases, with 12 bases remaining between them. The study's findings and limits: Matches to VDJdb favored anti-spike CD8 responses and missed private and CD4 specificities.

J is TRBJ2-2 and V is TRBV7-9; D might be TRBD1 (6 bases). This TCR derives from an adult who was a healthcare worker with PCR-confirmed SARS-CoV-2 infection or an uninfected control (not recorded which). Input material: whole blood. This chain's CDR3 is CASSTGQSTGELFF. The CDR3 DNA reads TGTGCCAGCAGTACTGGACAGAGCACCGGGGAGCTGTTTTTT.